This T cell receptor (beta chain) was captured in a study of regulatory T cells in long-lasting Graves disease. Looking at the study overall: Patients with persistent Graves' disease had over 5 years of antithyroid drugs and persistent TSH receptor antibodies.

Regarding time point: persistent/refractory GD, antithyroid drugs over 5 years with positive TRAb. Isolated PBMC RNA provided the starting material for the TCR library. Relying on iRepertoire HTBI primers and Arm-PCR of CDR3 regions, the team built TCR beta libraries. Original analysis: The study identified 50 to 70 TRBV and 13 to 15 TRBJ segments across samples. MiXCR was run by TCRdb on the multiplex PCR reads, yielding one entry per CDR3 protein. These V and J calls originate from TCRdb's pipeline instead of the authors' own analysis. The sample consists of hundreds of thousands of distinct CDR3 sequences, around 19% of them appearing once. The CDR3 runs 16 residues. Looked up from germline, CDR1 is KGHSH and CDR2 is LQKENI. V gave up 6 bases and J gave up 8 bases, with 20 bases separating them. This clonotype was detected a few times.

V gene TRBV18 combines with J gene TRBJ1-6; D not certain. This clonotype originated in a female donor with Graves disease. Sample: peripheral blood mononuclear cells (PBMCs), taken when the disease was refractory, from a patient treated with antithyroid drugs. In DNA, the CDR3 is TGTGCCAGCTCTCCTGCGGCTGTTGCCATTTATTCACCCCTCCACTTT. Residues: CASSPAAVAIYSPLHF.